This T cell receptor (beta chain) was sequenced during a study of cytomegalovirus exposure and HLA in healthy donors. General study results and limits: There was a cluster of highly shared sequence variants that was likely a sequencing artifact. Researchers left out some V segments, among them TRBV6-2 and TRBV6-3, as indistinguishable. Per published accounts, TCR beta sequences correctly predicted the HLA-A and HLA-B alleles of most subjects.

These donors counted as nominally healthy when sampled, but unrecorded immune exposures were likely. A word on this clone: Its antigen is not identified.

V trimming: 6 bases; J trimming: 2 bases; junction bases outside the gene matches: 4. Germline-derived CDR1 and CDR2 are ENHRY and SYGVKD. There are 15 residues in the CDR3. 13 Jbeta primers and 60 Vbeta primers were used for the PCR. The repertoire was sequenced with immunoSEQ multiplex PCR; TCRdb's copy has only in-frame clones and lacks some. The table has over 150,000 clones, 75% to 85% seen once. The clonotype comes from a young woman in good health and CMV-seropositive. The rearrangement joins TRBV10-3 to TRBJ2-2, with 9 positions matching TRBD1. Material for sequencing was PBMCs. The DNA of the CDR3 is TGTGCCATCAGAGGGACAGGGTTAAACACCGGGGAGCTGTTTTTT. Translation: CAIRGTGLNTGELFF.